Presented here are 22 T cell receptor beta chains from one specimen sequenced in a study of brain T cells in children with intractable seizures. Time point: blood from clinic visit 5 months post-surgery; TSC patient then seizure free. TCRdb keeps only in-frame clones here, not all; method: immunoSEQ multiplex PCR. Among a few hundred thousand clones listed, about 93% were seen once. The source was peripheral blood, collected 4 to 5 months after surgery. Source of these receptors: a boy under two years old with tuberous sclerosis and intractable seizures.

The chain employs TRBV28 and TRBJ2-7, with D perhaps given as TRBD1 or TRBD2 (7 bases each). In germline, CDR1 is MDHEN, CDR2 SYDVKM. The CDR3 loop spans 16 amino acids. The V end was cut by 3 bases, the J end by 3 bases, with 18 bases between. CDR3 protein: CASSFELGRDSYEQYF. The DNA of the CDR3 is TGTGCCAGCAGTTTTGAACTAGGGAGGGACAGCTACGAGCAGTACTTC.

The chain links TRBV6-5 to TRBJ2-7, with D unresolved. This CDR3 comprises 15 residues. Germline V lookup: CDR1 MNHEY, CDR2 SVGAGI. The V end was cut by 0 bases, the J end by 5 bases, with 14 bases between. In nucleotides, the CDR3 is TGTGCCAGCAGTTACTCGGGCTCCCAAAGGAACGAGCAGTACTTC. Its translation: CASSYSGSQRNEQYF.

This chain connects TRBV7-6 to TRBJ2-2; 10 nucleotides align to TRBD2. After removal of 1 base from V and 0 bases from J, the junction contained 5 bases not matched to a gene. The CDR3 sequence is 18 residues long. Germline CDR1 reads SGHVS; CDR2 reads FNYEAQ. The DNA for the CDR3 is TGTGCCAGCAGCTTAGGTTCTAGCGGGGGAACGAACACCGGGGAGCTGTTTTTT. Translated, it gives CASSLGSSGGTNTGELFF.

This chain links TRBV2 with TRBJ2-3; 7 nucleotides match TRBD1. V lost 4 bases, J lost 5 bases, and 9 bases stayed unmatched. The CDR3 runs 15 residues. Looked up from germline, CDR1 is SNHLY and CDR2 is FYNNEI. The CDR3 spells CASSGPRGLGDTQYF. Here the CDR3 DNA reads TGTGCCAGCAGTGGACCGAGGGGGCTTGGAGATACGCAGTATTTT. Based on the CDR3 plus reference TRBV2 and TRBJ2-3, the full variable domain is EPEVTQTPSHQVTQMGQEVILRCVPISNHLYFYWYRQILGQKVEFLVSFYNNEISEKSEIFDDQFSVERPDGSNFTLKIRSTKLEDSAMYFCASSGPRGLGDTQYFGPGTRLTVL.

This chain joins TRBV24-1 and TRBJ2-1; D perhaps matches TRBD2 (7 bases). Trimming took 7 bases from V and 5 from J, leaving 11 bases between them. CDR3 length equals 13 residues. The germline V gene has CDR1 KGHDR and CDR2 SFDVKD. DNA of the CDR3: TGTGCCACCAGGGCGGGGGCTCACAATGAGCAGTTCTTC. Translated: CATRAGAHNEQFF.

The V gene is TRBV29-1, the J gene TRBJ1-2; D unresolved. CDR1 and CDR2 (germline): SQVTM, ANQGSEA. The CDR3 length is 8 residues. Trimming removed 7 bases at V and 8 bases at J, with 5 bases between. Here the CDR3 DNA reads TGCAGCGCTGTCGGCTACACCTTC. Its protein is CSAVGYTF.

This chain uses TRBV19 with TRBJ1-1; D is possibly TRBD1 (5 bases). Trimming shortened V by 8 bases and J by 2 bases, and 18 bases separated the two germline ends. The CDR3 runs to 15 residues. Germline CDR1 LNHDA, CDR2 SQIVND (reference sequence). DNA of the CDR3: TGTGCCAGTGGAATCCAGGGAGGCGTAAACACTGAAGCTTTCTTT. Amino acids: CASGIQGGVNTEAFF.

V gene TRBV3-1 (or the pseudogene TRBV3-2) combines with J gene TRBJ2-1; D ambiguous. The CDR3 runs 13 residues. The ends were cut back, 2 bases at V and 4 bases at J, with 6 bases in the middle. Germline V gives CDR1 LGHDT, CDR2 YNNKEL (reference sequence). CDR3 protein: CASSQKHYNEQFF. CDR3 sequence (DNA): TGTGCCAGCAGCCAAAAACATTACAATGAGCAGTTCTTC.

V usage is TRBV21-1 and J usage is TRBJ2-4; the table gives TRBD2 as D, unverified against the DNA. TRBV21-1 is assigned pseudogene status. CDR3 length equals 14 residues. The CDR3: CASTPNRAKNIQYF. The CDR3 DNA follows: TGTGCCAGCACCCCCAATCGGGCCAAAAACATTCAGTACTTC.

As DNA, the CDR3 is TGTGCCAGTAGTATAAACACCGGCCGTCCTGAGACCCAGTACTTC. Translating it yields CASSINTGRPETQYF. The V gene is TRBV19, the J gene TRBJ2-5; unclear D gene. Germline assignment: CDR1 LNHDA and CDR2 SQIVND (reference sequence). Trimming removed 2 bases at V and 5 bases at J, with 15 bases between. The CDR3 spans 15 residues.

This clone was picked up one time. This rearrangement joins TRBV5-1 to TRBJ2-7, with D perhaps TRBD1 (5 bases). Trimming shortened V by 3 bases and J by 0 bases, and 7 bases separated the two germline ends. This CDR3 comprises 13 residues. Germline values: CDR1 SGHRS, CDR2 YFSETQ. The DNA for the CDR3 is TGCGCCAGCAGCTCGGACACCTCCTACGAGCAGTACTTC. This sequence encodes CASSSDTSYEQYF.

The chain links TRBV7-9 to TRBJ1-4, with D perhaps TRBD1 (5 bases). The CDR3 has 14 amino acids. Germline V gene lookup returns CDR1 SEHNR and CDR2 FQNEAQ (reference sequence). Trimming removed 5 bases at V and 7 bases at J, with 14 bases between. The CDR3 protein is CASSLGAGGEKLFF. The CDR3 DNA follows: TGTGCCAGCAGCCTCGGGGCAGGCGGTGAAAAACTGTTTTTT.

The V gene is TRBV5-1, the J gene TRBJ2-7; 7 nucleotides agree with TRBD2. V trimming: 5 bases; J trimming: 2 bases; junction bases outside the gene matches: 4. Germline V CDR1 and CDR2: SGHRS, YFSETQ. The CDR3 is made up of 13 amino acids. The CDR3 sequence is CASRPSGPYEQYF. CDR3 DNA: TGCGCCAGCAGGCCTAGCGGTCCCTACGAGCAGTACTTC.

The chain couples TRBV25-1 to TRBJ2-1; D gene unclear. Germline V gene data show CDR1 as MGHDK and CDR2 as SYGVNS. The CDR3 loop spans 15 amino acids. With 1 base removed from V and 4 bases from J, the gap between germline ends came to 11 bases. The CDR3 nucleotides are TGTGCCAGCAGTGAATCTCACAACTTATACAATGAGCAGTTCTTC. This translates into CASSESHNLYNEQFF.

About this clone itself: At one end, the junction sequence differs from germline, possibly due to a read error. Other DNA sequences within the sample encode an identical CDR3. The rearrangement links TRBV5-1 to TRBJ2-5, with 10 bases matching TRBD2. The CDR3 loop spans 17 amino acids. CDR1 is SGHRS, CDR2 YFSETQ, per germline. The CDR3 sequence is CASSVFRPTSGAETQYF. The CDR3 nucleotides are TGCGCTAGCAGCGTGTTTCGCCCTACTAGCGGGGCGGAGACCCAGTACTTC.

The V gene is TRBV7-9, the J gene TRBJ1-2; 7 nucleotides line up with TRBD1. This CDR3 comprises 15 residues. With 5 bases clipped from V and 2 bases from J, the junction kept 8 bases outside the gene matches. Germline lookup yields CDR1 SEHNR and CDR2 FQNEAQ (reference sequence). In DNA form, the CDR3 reads TGTGCCAGCAGCGACGGGACAGTGGAAAACTATGGCTACACCTTC. It encodes CASSDGTVENYGYTF.

J is TRBJ2-7 and V is TRBV25-1, with 8 positions matching TRBD1. The CDR3 runs to 15 residues. Germline loops: CDR1 MGHDK, CDR2 SYGVNS. With V trimmed by 3 bases and J by 2 bases, 6 bases remained unmatched. CDR3 loop: CASSDHGRGPYEQYF. DNA for the CDR3: TGTGCCAGCAGTGATCACGGCAGGGGGCCCTACGAGCAGTACTTC.

J is TRBJ2-4 and V is TRBV6-5, with D perhaps matching TRBD2 (6 bases). The V end was cut by 5 bases, the J end by 3 bases, with 14 bases between. This CDR3 is 15 amino acids long. The germline gives CDR1 MNHEY, CDR2 SVGAGI. CDR3 loop: CASSTGLRGKNIQYF. The CDR3 DNA sequence: TGTGCCAGCAGTACCGGGTTGCGGGGCAAAAACATTCAGTACTTC.

V gene TRBV25-1 combines with J gene TRBJ1-2, with D hard to call. From germline, CDR1 is MGHDK and CDR2 SYGVNS. Trimming shortened V by 2 bases and J by 6 bases, and 13 bases separated the two germline ends. The length of the CDR3 is 14 residues. The CDR3 sequence: CASSEAWRRDGYTF. Here the CDR3 DNA reads TGTGCCAGCAGTGAAGCCTGGCGTAGGGATGGCTACACCTTC.

The chain couples TRBV27 to TRBJ2-7, with D perhaps TRBD1 (6 bases). Germline lookup yields CDR1 MNHEY and CDR2 SMNVEV (reference sequence). With 4 bases removed from V and 3 bases from J, the gap between germline ends came to 10 bases. This CDR3 spans 13 amino acids. CDR3 amino acids: CASSSGARYEQYF. CDR3 in DNA: TGTGCCAGCAGTTCAGGGGCCCGCTACGAGCAGTACTTC.

The chain uses TRBV27 and TRBJ2-3; D gene unclear. The germline V gene has CDR1 MNHEY and CDR2 SMNVEV (reference sequence). The CDR3 covers 14 residues. V lost 7 bases and J lost 2, with 13 bases in between. The CDR3, as DNA: TGTGCCAGCACCTCCGGGCGCTTCACAGATACGCAGTATTTT. The encoded protein is CASTSGRFTDTQYF.

The chain uses TRBV27 and TRBJ2-3, with D uncertain. There are 14 residues in the CDR3. The germline CDR1 and CDR2 sequences are MNHEY and SMNVEV (reference sequence). V was shortened by 6 bases and J by 1 base, with 11 bases between the two germline ends. CDR3 nucleotides: TGTGCCAGCAGCCCGGGCTGGGGCACAGATACGCAGTATTTT. It translates to CASSPGWGTDTQYF.